The 21 T cell receptor beta chains below come from one sample, sequenced in a study of human T cells and chemical hapten exposure. Regarding time point: pre-sensitization, week 0. Treatment of the sample: therapeutic diphenylcyclopropenone sensitization with weekly scalp DPC. TCRdb used MiXCR to reprocess the RACE reads, holding one entry per CDR3 protein. The sample shows about 80,000 distinct CDR3 sequences, around 15% of them seen only once. Sequencing used whole blood, obtained in connection with sensitization to the hapten diphenylcyclopropenone (DPC). These TCRs come from a woman aged 45-65 years with alopecia areata. Some clones in this sample may be carry-over from other donors' samples.

This rearrangement joins TRBV29-1 to TRBJ2-1; no reliable D call. Germline-derived CDR1 and CDR2 are SQVTM and ANQGSEA. The CDR3 loop spans 13 amino acids. Between the trimmed V and J ends, which lost 7 bases and 0 bases, there was a span of 10 bases. The CDR3 reads CSAGESSYNEQFF. The CDR3 nucleotides are TGCAGCGCGGGTGAGAGCTCCTACAATGAGCAGTTCTTC.

This clonotype was picked up a small number of times. The rearrangement joins TRBV5-1 to TRBJ2-7; 10 positions agree with TRBD2. In germline, CDR1 is SGHRS, CDR2 YFSETQ. The CDR3 has 16 amino acids. Trimming removed 0 bases from V and 2 bases from J; junction bases left unmatched: 5. In DNA form, the CDR3 reads TGCGCCAGCAGCTTGGAACTAGCGGGGAACACCTACGAGCAGTACTTC. This translates into CASSLELAGNTYEQYF. The whole variable domain, remainder taken from reference TRBV5-1 and TRBJ2-7, is KAGVTQTPRYLIKTRGQQVTLSCSPISGHRSVSWYQQTPGQGLQFLFEYFSETQRNKGNFPGRFSGRQFSNSRSEMNVSTLELGDSALYLCASSLELAGNTYEQYFGPGTRLTVT.

The chain has TRBV20-1 and TRBJ2-3, with a tentative D call TRBD2 (6 bases). Trimming shortened V by 0 bases and J by 3 bases, and 16 bases separated the two germline ends. CDR3 size: 16 residues. The V gene's germline CDR1 is DFQATT and CDR2 SNEGSKA (reference sequence). CDR3 nucleotides: TGCAGTGCTAGAGATCTAGCGCCCGGTCTAACAGATACGCAGTATTTT. This encodes CSARDLAPGLTDTQYF.

This clonotype has a handful of counts. The chain links TRBV12-3 or TRBV12-4 to TRBJ1-3; D remains unclear. Deletions cut 4 bases from V and 4 bases from J, with 23 bases between. The CDR3 runs 18 residues. The CDR3 DNA is TGTGCCAGCAGTTCTATCGGATCTTGGGGTGAGAAAGGAAACACCATATATTTT. It is translated as CASSSIGSWGEKGNTIYF.

J is TRBJ1-1 and V is TRBV5-1; no firm D call. Germline V gives CDR1 SGHRS, CDR2 YFSETQ. This CDR3 is 15 amino acids long. V was shortened by 0 bases and J by 0 bases, with 9 bases between the two germline ends. CDR3 amino acids: CASSLVWGMNTEAFF. The CDR3 coding sequence is TGCGCCAGCAGCTTGGTATGGGGAATGAACACTGAAGCTTTCTTT.

This clonotype occurred a few times. The rearrangement joins TRBV6-5 to TRBJ2-5, with D perhaps TRBD2 (6 bases). Trimming left V 2 bases short and J 3 bases short, with 13 bases between. The CDR3 has 15 residues. CDR1 is MNHEY and CDR2 is SVGAGI in the germline V gene. CDR3 protein: CASSYGSGREETQYF. DNA of the CDR3: TGTGCCAGCAGTTACGGGTCCGGGAGAGAAGAGACCCAGTACTTC.

This clonotype was counted many times. The gene calls are TRBV6-6 and TRBJ2-1, with a possible D match to TRBD1 (6 bases). The CDR3 is made up of 14 amino acids. Trimming left V 6 bases short and J 4 bases short, with 13 bases between. Germline V CDR1 and CDR2: MNHNY, SVGAGI (reference sequence). Written as DNA, the CDR3 is TGTGCCAGCAGGACAGGAGAAACTTACAATGAGCAGTTCTTC. The encoded protein is CASRTGETYNEQFF.

The chain employs TRBV12-3 or TRBV12-4 and TRBJ2-1, with 8 bases aligning to TRBD2. The V gene end was trimmed by 7 bases and the J gene end by 0 bases; junction bases not matched to a gene: 2. The CDR3 is 14 amino acids. The CDR3 DNA is TGTGCCAGCACGAGCGGGAGCTCCTACAATGAGCAGTTCTTC. Translating it yields CASTSGSSYNEQFF.

This clonotype was counted between two and nine times. The chain carries TRBV28 and TRBJ2-5, with D unclear. V dropped 5 bases and J dropped 3 bases, with 4 bases sitting between them. The CDR3 sequence is 11 residues long. Germline values: CDR1 MDHEN, CDR2 SYDVKM. The CDR3 spells CASSTKETQYF. CDR3 DNA sequence: TGTGCCAGCAGTACCAAAGAGACCCAGTACTTC.

The genes are TRBV7-6 and TRBJ1-1; maybe TRBD1 (6 bases). CDR1 and CDR2 (germline): SGHVS, FNYEAQ. The V and J ends lost 5 bases and 2 bases respectively, with 15 bases between them. The length of the CDR3 is 15 residues. The DNA for the CDR3 is TGTGCCAGCAGCAACCCCGCCAGGGGCAACACTGAAGCTTTCTTT. Its translation is CASSNPARGNTEAFF. Looking up the rest from reference TRBV7-6 and TRBJ1-1 gives the full variable domain: GAGVSQSPRYKVTKRGQDVALRCDPISGHVSLYWYRQALGQGPEFLTYFNYEAQQDKSGLPNDRFSAERPEGSISTLTIQRTEQRDSAMYRCASSNPARGNTEAFFGQGTRLTVV.

This clonotype was observed a few times. V is TRBV11-3 and J is TRBJ2-1; D possibly uses TRBD1 or TRBD2 (6 bases each). Trimming shortened V by 5 bases and J by 9 bases, and 17 bases separated the two germline ends. Germline V gene data show CDR1 as SGHNT and CDR2 as YENEEA. The CDR3 loop spans 14 amino acids. The DNA of the CDR3 is TGTGCCAGCAGCCGGGGGACGGGGGCGAGTGAGCAGTTCTTC. This gives the protein CASSRGTGASEQFF.

The chain recombines TRBV3-2 with TRBJ2-7; the table's D call, TRBD2, has no DNA check behind it. TRBV3-2 constitutes a pseudogene. This CDR3 comprises 20 residues. The CDR3 DNA sequence: TGTGCCAGCAGCCAAGCCCCTCCCTTTTATGGGGAATGTCACTCGTACGAGCAGTACTTC. Its protein product is CASSQAPPFYGECHSYEQYF.

This sequence joins TRBV20-1 and TRBJ2-1; TRBD2 matches 9 bases. This CDR3 spans 14 amino acids. Trimming cost V 5 bases and J 7 bases; bases outside gene matches: 9. Germline loops: CDR1 DFQATT, CDR2 SNEGSKA (reference sequence). The CDR3 nucleotides read TGCAGTGCTCAAAGAGCGGGAGGCGGTAATGAGCAGTTCTTC. Amino acids: CSAQRAGGGNEQFF.

Details on this clonotype: This is likely a read error, given that the CDR3 carries no conserved phenylalanine or tryptophan at its end. The chain has TRBV14 and TRBJ1-1; TRBD1 matches at 7 bases. This CDR3 comprises 16 residues. Unmatched junction bases numbered 9, after V lost 4 bases and J lost 1 base. From germline, CDR1 is SGHDN and CDR2 FVKESK. In DNA form, the CDR3 reads TGTGCCAGCAGCCGAGAAAACAGGGGAACGAACACTGAAGCTTTCCTT. Translating it yields CASSRENRGTNTEAFL.

The gene calls are TRBV7-8 and TRBJ2-5; tentatively, D is TRBD2 (6 bases). This CDR3 has 15 residues. Trimming cost V 7 bases and J 5 bases, with 20 bases left between them. Germline CDR1 and CDR2: SGHVS and FQNEAQ. DNA of the CDR3: TGTGCCAGCACCCCGGACCGCGGGGCCGCGGAGACCCAGTACTTC. Amino acids: CASTPDRGAAETQYF.

In its sample, this clonotype was seen a few times. CDR3 loop: CSVSIPTTDTQYF. The CDR3 DNA reads TGCAGCGTGTCGATACCTACCACAGATACGCAGTATTTT. The genes are TRBV29-1 and TRBJ2-3; D not resolved. CDR1 is SQVTM, CDR2 ANQGSEA, per germline. The CDR3 consists of 13 residues. With 6 bases removed from V and 2 bases from J, the gap between germline ends came to 12 bases.

By share of the sample, this clonotype is medium-sized. CDR3 sequence reads: CASGTSGSRLETQYF. In DNA form, the CDR3 reads TGTGCCAGCGGGACTAGCGGGAGCCGGTTGGAGACCCAGTACTTC. The gene calls are TRBV7-2 and TRBJ2-5; 14 nucleotides match TRBD2. CDR3 length equals 15 residues. The V and J ends lost 8 bases and 5 bases, in that order; junction bases with no gene match: 7. The V gene's germline CDR1 is SGHTA and CDR2 FQGNSA.

The chain links TRBV20-1 to TRBJ2-7, with D possibly matching TRBD1 (6 bases). Deletions cut 5 bases from V and 4 bases from J, with 18 bases between. Germline V gene lookup returns CDR1 DFQATT and CDR2 SNEGSKA (reference sequence). The CDR3 loop spans 14 amino acids. The CDR3 DNA sequence: TGCAGTGCTGTCCACATGGGGGCCAGATACGAGCAGTACTTC. This gives the protein CSAVHMGARYEQYF.

V gene TRBV6-2 or TRBV6-3 combines with J gene TRBJ2-1; 9 positions agree with TRBD1. The CDR3 runs 16 residues. V lost 3 bases and J lost 4; bases outside the gene matches: 7. CDR1 and CDR2 from the germline V gene are MNHEY and SVGEGT. CDR3: CASSYGETGGYNEQFF. As DNA, the CDR3 is TGTGCCAGCAGTTATGGGGAGACAGGGGGATACAATGAGCAGTTCTTC.

This clonotype has a handful of counts. The chain uses TRBV20-1 and TRBJ1-3, with D possibly being TRBD1 (5 bases). Germline V gene data show CDR1 as DFQATT and CDR2 as SNEGSKA (reference sequence). The CDR3 has 14 residues. V lost 6 bases to trimming and J lost 0 bases, with 12 bases between them. CDR3 loop: CSAQSTVSGNTIYF. In nucleotides, the CDR3 is TGCAGTGCCCAGTCGACAGTCTCTGGAAACACCATATATTTT.

This clonotype appeared a few times. The V call is TRBV11-2, the J call TRBJ2-3, with 8 bases lining up with TRBD2. CDR1 SGHAT and CDR2 FQNNGV come from the germline V gene. With V trimmed by 5 bases and J by 0 bases, 7 bases remained unmatched. The CDR3 contains 16 residues. The DNA for the CDR3 is TGTGCCAGCAGCACCGGACTAGCCGTGAGCACAGATACGCAGTATTTT. Its protein product is CASSTGLAVSTDTQYF. Together with reference TRBV11-2 and TRBJ2-3, the CDR3 gives the full variable domain: EAGVAQSPRYKIIEKRQSVAFWCNPISGHATLYWYQQILGQGPKLLIQFQNNGVVDDSQLPKDRFSAERLKGVDSTLKIQPAKLEDSAVYLCASSTGLAVSTDTQYFGPGTRLTVL.